The clone carrying this TCR beta chain was counted only a few times. Its antigen is undetermined. One entry per CDR3 protein results from TCRdb running MiXCR on the 5' RACE reads. This table holds around 130,000 distinct CDR3 sequences, roughly a sixth found once. This entry is derived from a study of CD8 T cells in ankylosing spondylitis. Study outcomes and limitations: A TCR beta motif made of roughly eight highly homologous variants seemed typical of ankylosing spondylitis blood.

The CDR3 is made up of 18 amino acids. The V and J ends lost 3 bases and 3 bases respectively, with 24 bases between them. Germline V gives CDR1 SGHAT, CDR2 FQNNGV. The clonotype originates from a male donor with ankylosing spondylitis. The gene calls are TRBV11-2 and TRBJ2-7, with a possible D match to TRBD1 (6 bases). Input material: blood, either unsorted or a sorted T cell fraction (not recorded which). CDR3 coding DNA: TGTGCCAGCAGCTTTGATGAGAGAGGTCGGACAGCACACTACGAGCAGTACTTC. It encodes CASSFDERGRTAHYEQYF.